This T cell receptor (beta chain) originates from a study of T cell responses to AZD1222 COVID-19 vaccine. Sequenced by immunoSEQ multiplex PCR; TCRdb stores in-frame clones only, minus some. The repertoire has 150,000 to 250,000 clones, roughly 90% of them found once; the top ten carry 3% to 3.5%. A remark on this clone: Its antigen is not identified.

Study-level points and caveats: Spike was spanned by vaccine-associated CD4 TCRs, with dominance at 160-218 and 743-854. Spike-specific TCR breadth and depth both grew after two AZD1222 doses. Epitopes outside B.1.351 and B.1.1.7 mutated regions reportedly drew nearly half of spike TCRs. Repertoire samples came only from after the peak T cell response.

The sample was peripheral blood, taken 28 days after the second AZD1222 dose. The sequence came from an adult who received the AZD1222 COVID-19 vaccine.

In DNA, the CDR3 is TGTGCCACTAGCGCCGTTTACATTGGGTATAGCAATCAGCCCCAGCATTTT. This gives the protein CATSAVYIGYSNQPQHF. The chain uses TRBV24-1 and TRBJ1-5; the D is unclear. V shed 10 bases and J shed 0 bases, with 21 bases lying between them. The germline V gene encodes CDR1 KGHDR and CDR2 SFDVKD. The CDR3 runs to 17 residues.